What follows are 29 T cell receptor beta chains derived from one specimen sequenced in a study of shared clonotypes between healthy human individuals. Libraries were prepared by immunoSEQ multiplex PCR; TCRdb keeps only in-frame clonotypes and omits some of them. The sample yields 2 million to 2.5 million clones, under 95% seen once. Specimen: naive CD4+ T cells from PBMCs. Subset noted: CD45RA+ positively selected. These receptors originate from a young man in good health. Some clones in this sample may be carry-over from other donors' samples.

Points on this clone: The same CDR3 is also encoded by other DNA sequences in this sample. The V gene is TRBV2, the J gene TRBJ1-2; no definite D call. This CDR3 spans 13 amino acids. Trimming cost V 3 bases and J 1 base, with 6 bases left between them. The germline V gene encodes CDR1 SNHLY and CDR2 FYNNEI. CDR3 region: CASSEDGNYGYTF. The DNA for the CDR3 is TGTGCCAGCAGTGAGGACGGTAACTATGGCTACACCTTC.

The chain employs TRBV29-1 and TRBJ2-1; D may correspond to TRBD1 or TRBD2 (6 bases each). Germline-derived CDR1 and CDR2 are SQVTM and ANQGSEA. The ends were cut back, 7 bases at V and 2 bases at J, with 45 bases in the middle. The CDR3 has 24 amino acids. This chain's CDR3 is CSAHDRKSRSRGTTLADAYNEQFF. In DNA, the CDR3 is TGCAGCGCGCACGATCGGAAAAGTAGATCGAGGGGGACGACTTTAGCGGATGCCTACAATGAGCAGTTCTTC.

V gene TRBV7-8 combines with J gene TRBJ2-7; 8 bases fit TRBD1. J lost 0 bases, V lost 1 base, and 8 bases had no gene match. Germline V gene sequence: CDR1 SGHVS, CDR2 FQNEAQ. The CDR3 runs 17 residues. CDR3 residues: CASSLGGQAAPSYEQYF. The CDR3 DNA reads TGTGCCAGCAGCTTAGGGGGACAGGCGGCGCCCTCCTACGAGCAGTACTTC. The whole variable domain, filled in from reference TRBV7-8 and TRBJ2-7, reads GAGVSQSPRYKVAKRGQDVALRCDPISGHVSLFWYQQALGQGPEFLTYFQNEAQLDKSGLPSDRFFAERPEGSVSTLKIQRTQQEDSAVYLCASSLGGQAAPSYEQYFGPGTRLTVT.

The CDR3 sequence is CASQELKETQYF. Written as DNA, the CDR3 is TGTGCCAGCCAGGAGTTGAAAGAGACCCAGTACTTC. This chain connects TRBV2 to TRBJ2-5, with D unclear. The CDR3 consists of 12 residues. The V gene's germline CDR1 is SNHLY and CDR2 FYNNEI. V shed 8 bases and J shed 3 bases, with 10 bases lying between them.

The chain joins TRBV5-1 to TRBJ2-2; D perhaps matches TRBD1 (5 bases). This CDR3 region has 20 residues. Germline values: CDR1 SGHRS, CDR2 YFSETQ. The ends were cut back, 3 bases at V and 5 bases at J, with 29 bases in the middle. CDR3 protein: CASSSRFPHRTPFSTGELFF. CDR3 bases: TGCGCCAGCAGCTCTCGCTTCCCACACAGGACACCCTTCTCGACCGGGGAGCTGTTTTTT. The full variable domain, its missing parts supplied by reference TRBV5-1 and TRBJ2-2, is KAGVTQTPRYLIKTRGQQVTLSCSPISGHRSVSWYQQTPGQGLQFLFEYFSETQRNKGNFPGRFSGRQFSNSRSEMNVSTLELGDSALYLCASSSRFPHRTPFSTGELFFGEGSRLTVL.

The gene calls are TRBV5-1 and TRBJ2-3, with 7 bases fitting TRBD2. Germline loops: CDR1 SGHRS, CDR2 YFSETQ. This CDR3 has 17 amino acids. The J segment lost 4 bases and the V segment lost 1 base, leaving 12 bases of the junction unmatched. The DNA for the CDR3 is TGCGCCAGCAGCTTGCCAAGCGCGGCTAGCGGACCAGATACGCAGTATTTT. Residues: CASSLPSAASGPDTQYF.

CDR3 DNA sequence: TGTGCCAGCAGGTCGGACAATTCACCCCTCCACTTT. Translating gives CASRSDNSPLHF. The chain couples TRBV2 to TRBJ1-6, with D uncertain. V shed 6 bases and J shed 7 bases, with 7 bases lying between them. The CDR3 sequence is 12 residues long. From germline, CDR1 is SNHLY and CDR2 FYNNEI.

This rearrangement joins TRBV2 to TRBJ2-5; TRBD2 matches 11 bases. The CDR3 sequence is 13 residues long. V shed 9 bases, J shed 5 bases, and the junction held 5 bases outside the gene matches. Germline V gene data show CDR1 as SNHLY and CDR2 as FYNNEI. The CDR3 bases are TGTGCCAGTTTAGCGGGAGGGCCCGAGACCCAGTACTTC. Residues: CASLAGGPETQYF.

V gene TRBV5-5 combines with J gene TRBJ2-7; D is possibly TRBD2 (5 bases). The CDR3 consists of 13 residues. Trimming took 1 base from V and 5 from J, leaving 10 bases between them. Germline V gives CDR1 SGHKS, CDR2 YYEKEE (reference sequence). The CDR3, as DNA: TGTGCCAGCAGCTTGTCTCCGGGAAACGAGCAGTACTTC. Protein sequence: CASSLSPGNEQYF.

This clone appeared once. V and J are TRBV5-1 and TRBJ2-2, with 7 bases fitting TRBD1. Germline V CDR1 and CDR2: SGHRS, YFSETQ. This CDR3 has 15 residues. J gave up 3 bases and V 0 bases, and 2 bases lay outside the gene matches. The CDR3 protein is CASSLGGGHTGELFF. In DNA, the CDR3 is TGCGCCAGCAGCTTGGGAGGGGGCCACACCGGGGAGCTGTTTTTT.

This CDR3 reads CASSLRDNMNTEAFF. Here the CDR3 DNA reads TGTGCCAGCAGCTTACGGGACAACATGAACACTGAAGCTTTCTTT. The V call is TRBV7-2, the J call TRBJ1-1; perhaps TRBD1 as D (6 bases). Germline values: CDR1 SGHTA, CDR2 FQGNSA. V was trimmed by 2 bases and J by 0 bases, leaving 10 bases between them. The length of the CDR3 is 15 residues.

The chain carries TRBV15 and TRBJ2-1, with a tentative D call TRBD1 (5 bases). The germline CDR1 and CDR2 sequences are LNHNV and YYDKDF (reference sequence). With 5 bases removed from V and 5 bases from J, the gap between germline ends came to 19 bases. CDR3 length equals 16 residues. The CDR3: CATSPDSLLWDNEQFF. CDR3 in DNA: TGTGCCACCAGCCCTGACAGCCTCCTGTGGGACAATGAGCAGTTCTTC.

This clone was seen just once. At the DNA level, this CDR3 is encoded by other sequences in the same sample as well. This rearrangement joins TRBV5-1 to TRBJ2-1, with 7 positions matching TRBD1. There are 12 residues in the CDR3. After removal of 3 bases from V and 10 bases from J, the junction contained 4 bases not matched to a gene. Germline V CDR1 and CDR2: SGHRS, YFSETQ. CDR3 sequence: CASSSGGNEQFF. Written as DNA, the CDR3 is TGCGCCAGCAGCTCAGGGGGAAACGAGCAGTTCTTC.

This chain connects TRBV10-3 to TRBJ2-7; perhaps TRBD1 as D (6 bases). In germline, CDR1 is ENHRY, CDR2 SYGVKD. The CDR3 runs to 12 residues. Trimming cost V 6 bases and J 7 bases, with 13 bases left between them. This CDR3 is CAIRDRRGEQYF. CDR3 coding DNA: TGTGCCATCAGGGACAGAAGAGGGGAGCAGTACTTC.

V is TRBV28 and J is TRBJ1-2, with D uncertain. The CDR3 is made up of 15 amino acids. Germline lookup yields CDR1 MDHEN and CDR2 SYDVKM. The V end lost 3 bases, the J end lost 4 bases, and 15 bases lay between the germline ends. The CDR3 is CASSFSPATLYGYTF. In nucleotides, the CDR3 is TGTGCCAGCAGTTTTAGCCCGGCGACACTCTATGGCTACACCTTC.

The CDR3: CASSLTGALNYGYTF. CDR3 in DNA: TGTGCCAGCAGTCTGACAGGTGCTCTCAACTATGGCTACACCTTC. The V gene is TRBV27, the J gene TRBJ1-2; weak D call: TRBD1 (6 bases). Trimming left V 5 bases short and J 2 bases short, with 15 bases between. There are 15 residues in the CDR3. Germline V gives CDR1 MNHEY, CDR2 SMNVEV (reference sequence).

The CDR3 DNA follows: TGTGCCATCAGTGAGTCGAGCGGTACTCCGTCTGTCTACACCTTC. It codes for CAISESSGTPSVYTF. The chain carries TRBV10-3 and TRBJ1-2; no reliable D call. This CDR3 has 15 residues. Germline lookup yields CDR1 ENHRY and CDR2 SYGVKD. Deletions cut 0 bases from V and 10 bases from J, with 18 bases between.

The rearrangement links TRBV11-2 to TRBJ2-5, with a tentative D call TRBD2 (5 bases). CDR1 is SGHAT and CDR2 is FQNNGV in the germline V gene. The V end was cut by 0 bases, the J end by 0 bases, with 8 bases between. The CDR3 has 15 amino acids. This chain's CDR3 is CASSLDPGNQETQYF. The CDR3 DNA reads TGTGCCAGCAGCTTAGATCCGGGGAACCAAGAGACCCAGTACTTC. Complete variable domain (other parts from reference TRBV11-2 and TRBJ2-5): EAGVAQSPRYKIIEKRQSVAFWCNPISGHATLYWYQQILGQGPKLLIQFQNNGVVDDSQLPKDRFSAERLKGVDSTLKIQPAKLEDSAVYLCASSLDPGNQETQYFGPGTRLLVL.

The V gene is TRBV19, the J gene TRBJ2-1; tentatively, D is TRBD2 (7 bases). V lost 10 bases and J lost 2, with 27 bases in between. The length of the CDR3 is 18 residues. Germline-derived CDR1 and CDR2 are LNHDA and SQIVND (reference sequence). CDR3 region: CATAGGLALTGTYNEQFF. CDR3 in DNA: TGTGCCACCGCCGGGGGGCTAGCGCTAACCGGCACCTACAATGAGCAGTTCTTC.

As regards this clone: Within the sample, other DNA sequences also encode this same CDR3. The chain is built from TRBV4-1 and TRBJ2-2, with D perhaps matching TRBD2 (6 bases). V was pared by 2 bases and J by 4 bases, with 8 bases between. The CDR3 is 14 amino acids. Germline V CDR1 and CDR2: MGHRA, YSYEKL. CDR3 nucleotides: TGCGCCAGCAGCCAACCAGCGGGCACCGGGGAGCTGTTTTTT. Encoded protein: CASSQPAGTGELFF.

The chain uses TRBV5-8 and TRBJ2-1; D may be TRBD1 (5 bases). V lost 4 bases, J lost 7 bases, and 24 bases lay in between. Germline CDR1 reads SGHTS; CDR2 reads YDEGEE. This CDR3 contains 17 residues. Written as DNA, the CDR3 is TGTGCCAGCAGCCGCAGGACCGGACATGAACTGAGGAATGAGCAGTTCTTC. This encodes CASSRRTGHELRNEQFF.

This chain links TRBV5-1 with TRBJ1-4; TRBD1 is a possible D gene (5 bases). The CDR3 totals 13 residues. Per the germline V gene, CDR1 is SGHRS and CDR2 is YFSETQ. V was trimmed by 0 bases and J by 13 bases, leaving 13 bases between them. The CDR3 sequence is CASSLERGKGLFF. In DNA form, the CDR3 reads TGCGCCAGCAGCTTGGAACGGGGGAAAGGACTGTTTTTT.

The V gene is TRBV5-1, the J gene TRBJ2-3; weak D call: TRBD2 (6 bases). This CDR3 is built from 16 residues. CDR1 SGHRS and CDR2 YFSETQ come from the germline V gene. V lost 4 bases and J lost 5, with 20 bases in between. DNA of the CDR3: TGCGCCAGCAGCCGACCTCCTTGGAGGGAAGGAGATACGCAGTATTTT. This translates into CASSRPPWREGDTQYF.

This chain connects TRBV5-6 to TRBJ2-7; D gene ambiguous. This CDR3 has 14 amino acids. The germline V and J ends were trimmed by 5 bases and 5 bases, with 17 bases remaining between them. Germline V lookup: CDR1 SGHDT, CDR2 YYEEEE. Written as DNA, the CDR3 is TGTGCCAGCAGGTCTTATGGTTGGTTCAACGAGCAGTACTTC. This translates into CASRSYGWFNEQYF.

V gene TRBV15 combines with J gene TRBJ1-4; D is perhaps TRBD1 (5 bases). Germline CDR1 reads LNHNV; CDR2 reads YYDKDF (reference sequence). The V and J ends lost 0 bases and 5 bases respectively, with 16 bases between them. The CDR3 consists of 17 residues. CDR3 protein: CATSRDGWGTQNEKLFF. The CDR3 DNA is TGTGCCACCAGCAGAGATGGGTGGGGGACCCAGAATGAAAAACTGTTTTTT.

Regarding this clone: This specimen includes other DNA sequences encoding the same CDR3. The V gene is TRBV30, the J gene TRBJ1-6; D gene uncertain. Germline V gene sequence: CDR1 GTSNPN, CDR2 SVGIG (reference sequence). Trimming took 0 bases from V and 0 from J, leaving 6 bases between them. The CDR3 is 15 residues long. The CDR3 here is CAWSVGSSYNSPLHF. CDR3 sequence (DNA): TGTGCCTGGAGTGTGGGCAGCTCCTATAATTCACCCCTCCACTTT.

This clone was recorded once. The J gene is TRBJ2-3, the V gene TRBV7-2; 8 nucleotides agree with TRBD1. V shed 5 bases, J shed 1 base, and the junction held 2 bases outside the gene matches. Germline CDR1 SGHTA, CDR2 FQGNSA. This CDR3 is 14 amino acids long. Here the CDR3 DNA reads TGTGCCAGCAGCGCGGGACAGGGCACAGATACGCAGTATTTT. Encoded protein: CASSAGQGTDTQYF.

This rearrangement joins TRBV6-5 to TRBJ2-7, with D possibly matching TRBD2 (5 bases). CDR1 and CDR2 (germline): MNHEY, SVGAGI. This CDR3 region has 15 residues. The ends were cut back, 4 bases at V and 3 bases at J, with 16 bases in the middle. The CDR3 protein is CASSLNRGYLYEQYF. The DNA for the CDR3 is TGTGCCAGCAGTTTAAACCGGGGATACCTCTACGAGCAGTACTTC.

This clone occurred once. The CDR3 region is CASRQGQNTIYF. The CDR3, as DNA: TGTGCCAGCAGGCAGGGACAAAACACCATATATTTT. V usage is TRBV28 and J usage is TRBJ1-3; the D gene is possibly TRBD1 (6 bases). CDR1 and CDR2 from the germline V gene are MDHEN and SYDVKM. Trimming cost V 6 bases and J 6 bases, with 9 bases left between them. The CDR3 is made up of 12 amino acids.